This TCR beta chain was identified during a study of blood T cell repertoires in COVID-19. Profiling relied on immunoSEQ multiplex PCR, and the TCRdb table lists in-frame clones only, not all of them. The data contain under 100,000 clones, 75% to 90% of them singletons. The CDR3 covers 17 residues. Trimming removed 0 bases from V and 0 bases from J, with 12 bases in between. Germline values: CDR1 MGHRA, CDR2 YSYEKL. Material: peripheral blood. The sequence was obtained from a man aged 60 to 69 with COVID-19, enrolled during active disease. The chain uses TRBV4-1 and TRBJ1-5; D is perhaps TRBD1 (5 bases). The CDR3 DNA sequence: TGCGCCAGCAGCCAAGACCCCACACAGGATAGCAATCAGCCCCAGCATTTT. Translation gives CASSQDPTQDSNQPQHF.